This T cell receptor beta chain emerged from a study of blood T cell repertoires in COVID-19. Here immunoSEQ multiplex PCR was the method, and the copy in TCRdb shows in-frame clones only, minus some. This sample has about 220,000 clones, with 84% found just once. Germline V gene data show CDR1 as SGHTA and CDR2 as FQGNSA. The CDR3 is 15 amino acids. Losses at the gene ends were 4 bases for V and 4 bases for J; bases not matched to a gene: 7. This receptor was identified in a man between 45 and 60 years old with active or convalescent COVID-19. The sample was peripheral blood. This chain connects TRBV7-2 to TRBJ2-3; TRBD1 matches at 8 bases. The CDR3 DNA reads TGTGCCAGCAGCTCTGACAGGGGAAGGCCAGATACGCAGTATTTT. The encoded protein is CASSSDRGRPDTQYF.